This is a list of T cell receptor beta chains from one sample in a study of cytomegalovirus exposure and HLA in healthy donors. Sequenced by immunoSEQ multiplex PCR; TCRdb stores in-frame clones only, minus some. Of roughly 140,000 clones listed, roughly 77% are singletons. Source material: PBMCs. Every receptor here comes from a human donor in good health. Both conserved end residues are part of each CDR3. Each record gives: clone size, D gene, V gene, J gene, CDR3 protein, CDR3 DNA. The D gene is left open where the match is weak. Only part of the rows carry a size: once, few, many, or a class if the clone is expanded.

abundance: .
d_gene: TRBD1
v_gene: TRBV2
j_gene: TRBJ1-1
CDR3aa: CASLDRGPSEAFF
CDR3nt: TGTGCCTCCCTGGACAGGGGGCCCTCTGAAGCTTTCTTT

abundance: .
d_gene: TRBD1
v_gene: TRBV19
j_gene: TRBJ1-6
CDR3aa: CASCRQGDSPLHF
CDR3nt: TGTGCCAGTTGTAGACAGGGAGACTCACCCCTCCACTTT

abundance: once
d_gene: .
v_gene: TRBV7-9
j_gene: TRBJ2-1
CDR3aa: CASSLVANEQFF
CDR3nt: TGTGCCAGCAGCTTAGTAGCAAATGAGCAGTTCTTC

abundance: .
d_gene: .
v_gene: TRBV6-1
j_gene: TRBJ2-1
CDR3aa: CASSHPGNNEQFF
CDR3nt: TGTGCCAGCAGCCACCCGGGAAACAATGAGCAGTTCTTC

abundance: .
d_gene: .
v_gene: TRBV7-9
j_gene: TRBJ2-5
CDR3aa: CASSPGGGWETQYF
CDR3nt: TGTGCCAGCAGCCCCGGGGGAGGCTGGGAGACCCAGTACTTC

abundance: .
d_gene: .
v_gene: TRBV5-1
j_gene: TRBJ1-1
CDR3aa: CASSGGVTFWDGLGDTEAFF
CDR3nt: TGCGCCAGCAGCGGAGGGGTTACCTTCTGGGACGGTTTAGGGGACACTGAAGCTTTCTTT

abundance: .
d_gene: TRBD1
v_gene: TRBV4-2
j_gene: TRBJ1-2
CDR3aa: CASSPYPSGQGVHYGYTF
CDR3nt: TGTGCCAGCAGCCCATACCCTTCGGGACAGGGCGTCCACTATGGCTACACCTTC

abundance: .
d_gene: .
v_gene: TRBV10-1
j_gene: TRBJ1-5
CDR3aa: CASSERDNQPQHF
CDR3nt: TGCGCCAGCAGTGAGCGGGATAATCAGCCCCAGCATTTT

abundance: .
d_gene: TRBD1
v_gene: TRBV5-4
j_gene: TRBJ1-2
CDR3aa: CASTPLGQDVTNYGYTF
CDR3nt: TGTGCCAGCACCCCCCTGGGACAGGACGTAACTAACTATGGCTACACCTTC

abundance: .
d_gene: TRBD1
v_gene: TRBV18
j_gene: TRBJ2-3
CDR3aa: CASSPLTGGNRNTQYF
CDR3nt: TGTGCCAGCTCACCGCTGACAGGGGGCAATAGAAATACGCAGTATTTT

abundance: .
d_gene: TRBD1
v_gene: TRBV7-8
j_gene: TRBJ1-2
CDR3aa: CASSETGGYGYTF
CDR3nt: TGTGCCAGCAGCGAGACAGGGGGCTATGGCTACACCTTC

abundance: .
d_gene: TRBD2
v_gene: TRBV5-6
j_gene: TRBJ2-1
CDR3aa: CASSLNWGGSEQFF
CDR3nt: TGTGCCAGCAGCTTGAATTGGGGGGGTAGTGAGCAGTTCTTC

abundance: .
d_gene: TRBD2
v_gene: TRBV2
j_gene: TRBJ2-3
CDR3aa: CATSGGPTSTDTQYF
CDR3nt: TGTGCCACTAGCGGGGGGCCGACTAGCACAGATACGCAGTATTTT

abundance: .
d_gene: .
v_gene: TRBV4-1
j_gene: TRBJ2-7
CDR3aa: CASSQDRPTAPNEQYF
CDR3nt: TGCGCCAGCAGCCAAGATCGGCCGACTGCCCCCAACGAGCAGTACTTC

abundance: .
d_gene: TRBD1
v_gene: TRBV4-1
j_gene: TRBJ2-7
CDR3aa: CASSQPGTGYSYEQYF
CDR3nt: TGCGCCAGCAGCCAACCCGGGACAGGGTACTCCTACGAGCAGTACTTC

abundance: .
d_gene: .
v_gene: TRBV7-2
j_gene: TRBJ1-5
CDR3aa: CASSLMRLGGRSNQPQHF
CDR3nt: TGTGCCAGCAGCTTAATGAGACTAGGTGGGAGAAGCAATCAGCCCCAGCATTTT

abundance: .
d_gene: TRBD2
v_gene: TRBV6-5
j_gene: TRBJ2-7
CDR3aa: CASSTSGSYEQYF
CDR3nt: TGTGCCAGCAGCACTAGCGGCTCCTACGAGCAGTACTTC

abundance: many
d_gene: .
v_gene: TRBV14
j_gene: TRBJ1-2
CDR3aa: CASSQFGQYYGYTF
CDR3nt: TGTGCCAGCAGCCAATTTGGACAGTACTATGGCTACACCTTC

abundance: .
d_gene: TRBD2
v_gene: TRBV7-9
j_gene: TRBJ2-7
CDR3aa: CASSERGDRAYEQYF
CDR3nt: TGTGCCAGCAGCGAGCGGGGGGATCGAGCCTACGAGCAGTACTTC

abundance: few
d_gene: .
v_gene: TRBV23-1
j_gene: TRBJ2-2
CDR3aa: CASSQSCVGGCTGELFF
CDR3nt: TGCGCCAGCAGTCAATCGTGTGTCGGAGGGTGCACCGGGGAGCTGTTTTTT

abundance: .
d_gene: TRBD2
v_gene: TRBV9
j_gene: TRBJ2-3
CDR3aa: CASSSRLAGTDTQYF
CDR3nt: TGTGCCAGCAGCTCCCGACTAGCGGGCACAGATACGCAGTATTTT

abundance: .
d_gene: TRBD1
v_gene: TRBV5-8
j_gene: TRBJ2-7
CDR3aa: CASSFFGGQSSYEQYF
CDR3nt: TGTGCCAGCAGCTTTTTTGGGGGACAGAGCTCCTACGAGCAGTACTTC

abundance: few
d_gene: TRBD1
v_gene: TRBV19
j_gene: TRBJ2-7
CDR3aa: CASSTKWDRGGYEQYF
CDR3nt: TGTGCCAGTAGTACCAAATGGGACAGGGGTGGGTACGAGCAGTACTTC

abundance: few
d_gene: .
v_gene: TRBV5-1
j_gene: TRBJ1-6
CDR3aa: CASSLGQGGSPLHF
CDR3nt: TGCGCCAGCAGCTTAGGCCAGGGAGGCTCACCCCTCCACTTT

abundance: .
d_gene: TRBD1
v_gene: TRBV27
j_gene: TRBJ1-2
CDR3aa: CASSLYTGGHGYTF
CDR3nt: TGTGCCAGCAGTTTATATACAGGGGGCCATGGCTACACCTTC

abundance: few
d_gene: .
v_gene: TRBV5-1
j_gene: TRBJ2-5
CDR3aa: CASSFDPTGSGETQYF
CDR3nt: TGCGCCAGCAGCTTTGATCCTACCGGTTCCGGAGAGACCCAGTACTTC

abundance: .
d_gene: .
v_gene: TRBV6-5
j_gene: TRBJ2-2
CDR3aa: CASSYSWGHNTGELFF
CDR3nt: TGTGCCAGCAGTTACTCGTGGGGACACAACACCGGGGAGCTGTTTTTT

abundance: few
d_gene: .
v_gene: TRBV19
j_gene: TRBJ2-2
CDR3aa: CASSTGPGELFF
CDR3nt: TGTGCCAGTAGTACAGGGCCCGGGGAGCTGTTTTTT

abundance: .
d_gene: TRBD1
v_gene: TRBV28
j_gene: TRBJ1-2
CDR3aa: CASSLPYPMDRGDGYTF
CDR3nt: TGTGCCAGCAGTTTACCTTATCCAATGGACAGGGGGGATGGCTACACCTTC

abundance: .
d_gene: .
v_gene: TRBV18
j_gene: TRBJ1-5
CDR3aa: CASSPTPGESGQPQHF
CDR3nt: TGTGCCAGCTCACCGACCCCAGGGGAGTCGGGGCAGCCCCAGCATTTT

abundance: .
d_gene: .
v_gene: TRBV5-1
j_gene: TRBJ1-1
CDR3aa: CASSLVTENTEAFF
CDR3nt: TGCGCCAGCAGCCTCGTGACAGAAAACACTGAAGCTTTCTTT

abundance: .
d_gene: .
v_gene: TRBV5-4
j_gene: TRBJ2-1
CDR3aa: CASSPQGSDEQFF
CDR3nt: TGTGCCAGCAGCCCGCAGGGATCCGATGAGCAGTTCTTC

abundance: .
d_gene: TRBD1
v_gene: TRBV27
j_gene: TRBJ2-2
CDR3aa: CASSSPGGPDTGELFF
CDR3nt: TGTGCCAGCAGTTCCCCAGGGGGCCCGGACACCGGGGAGCTGTTTTTT

abundance: few
d_gene: .
v_gene: TRBV18
j_gene: TRBJ1-4
CDR3aa: CASSRTPGQKIGAATNEKLFF
CDR3nt: TGTGCCAGCTCACGAACTCCCGGACAGAAGATCGGGGCGGCAACTAATGAAAAACTGTTTTTT

abundance: few
d_gene: .
v_gene: TRBV4-2
j_gene: TRBJ2-5
CDR3aa: CASSQGAGTQYF
CDR3nt: TGTGCCAGCAGCCAAGGGGCAGGGACCCAGTACTTC

abundance: .
d_gene: .
v_gene: TRBV2
j_gene: TRBJ1-5
CDR3aa: CASSDSGNSNQPQHF
CDR3nt: TGTGCCAGCAGTGATTCAGGAAATAGCAATCAGCCCCAGCATTTT

abundance: .
d_gene: TRBD2
v_gene: TRBV5-4
j_gene: TRBJ2-1
CDR3aa: CASSVSGRPDNEQFF
CDR3nt: TGTGCCAGCAGCGTTAGCGGGAGGCCCGACAATGAGCAGTTCTTC

abundance: .
d_gene: .
v_gene: TRBV7-9
j_gene: TRBJ2-1
CDR3aa: CASSLVISGGNEQFF
CDR3nt: TGTGCCAGCAGCTTAGTAATAAGTGGAGGGAATGAGCAGTTCTTC

abundance: .
d_gene: .
v_gene: TRBV30
j_gene: TRBJ2-7
CDR3aa: CAWERGAESYEQYF
CDR3nt: TGTGCCTGGGAACGGGGGGCTGAATCCTACGAGCAGTACTTC

abundance: .
d_gene: TRBD2
v_gene: TRBV7-2
j_gene: TRBJ2-7
CDR3aa: CASSLDSGRAPYEQYF
CDR3nt: TGTGCCAGCAGCTTAGATAGCGGGAGGGCCCCCTACGAGCAGTACTTC

abundance: .
d_gene: .
v_gene: TRBV7-3
j_gene: TRBJ2-1
CDR3aa: CASSLQQSSYNEQFF
CDR3nt: TGTGCCAGCAGCTTACAACAGAGCTCCTACAATGAGCAGTTCTTC

abundance: .
d_gene: .
v_gene: TRBV28
j_gene: TRBJ2-6
CDR3aa: CASSLGAAPLARGSGANVLTF
CDR3nt: TGTGCCAGCAGTTTGGGGGCGGCCCCCCTGGCCCGAGGCTCTGGGGCCAACGTCCTGACTTTC

abundance: .
d_gene: TRBD1
v_gene: TRBV14
j_gene: TRBJ1-4
CDR3aa: CASSQPPTGTANEKLFF
CDR3nt: TGTGCCAGCAGCCAACCCCCTACTGGGACAGCTAATGAAAAACTGTTTTTT

abundance: .
d_gene: TRBD1
v_gene: TRBV6-5
j_gene: TRBJ2-1
CDR3aa: CASSVGTGYNEQFF
CDR3nt: TGTGCCAGCAGCGTAGGGACAGGGTACAATGAGCAGTTCTTC

abundance: .
d_gene: .
v_gene: TRBV2
j_gene: TRBJ2-1
CDR3aa: CASNLGGASYNEQFF
CDR3nt: TGTGCCAGCAACCTGGGGGGGGCCTCCTACAATGAGCAGTTCTTC

abundance: .
d_gene: .
v_gene: TRBV5-6
j_gene: TRBJ2-7
CDR3aa: CATHSPGDYEQYF
CDR3nt: TGCGCGACTCACTCCCCCGGGGACTACGAGCAGTACTTC

abundance: .
d_gene: .
v_gene: TRBV25-1
j_gene: TRBJ2-3
CDR3aa: CASSERSPSTDTQYF
CDR3nt: TGTGCCAGCAGCGAGCGGAGCCCTAGCACAGATACGCAGTATTTT

abundance: .
d_gene: TRBD2
v_gene: TRBV27
j_gene: TRBJ2-1
CDR3aa: CASSPIAGGYNEQFF
CDR3nt: TGTGCCAGCAGTCCAATAGCGGGAGGATACAATGAGCAGTTCTTC

abundance: .
d_gene: .
v_gene: TRBV27
j_gene: TRBJ1-4
CDR3aa: CASSPLYSRGWGVEKLFF
CDR3nt: TGTGCCAGCAGTCCATTATATTCGCGGGGGTGGGGAGTTGAAAAACTGTTTTTT

abundance: .
d_gene: .
v_gene: TRBV2
j_gene: TRBJ2-1
CDR3aa: CASSVGAATRGGIF
CDR3nt: TGTGCCAGCAGTGTTGGGGCCGCAACTAGAGGGGGAATCTTC

abundance: .
d_gene: .
v_gene: TRBV4-3
j_gene: TRBJ1-1
CDR3aa: CASSQEGLGFLDTEAFF
CDR3nt: TGCGCCAGCAGCCAAGAAGGACTGGGATTTTTGGACACTGAAGCTTTCTTT